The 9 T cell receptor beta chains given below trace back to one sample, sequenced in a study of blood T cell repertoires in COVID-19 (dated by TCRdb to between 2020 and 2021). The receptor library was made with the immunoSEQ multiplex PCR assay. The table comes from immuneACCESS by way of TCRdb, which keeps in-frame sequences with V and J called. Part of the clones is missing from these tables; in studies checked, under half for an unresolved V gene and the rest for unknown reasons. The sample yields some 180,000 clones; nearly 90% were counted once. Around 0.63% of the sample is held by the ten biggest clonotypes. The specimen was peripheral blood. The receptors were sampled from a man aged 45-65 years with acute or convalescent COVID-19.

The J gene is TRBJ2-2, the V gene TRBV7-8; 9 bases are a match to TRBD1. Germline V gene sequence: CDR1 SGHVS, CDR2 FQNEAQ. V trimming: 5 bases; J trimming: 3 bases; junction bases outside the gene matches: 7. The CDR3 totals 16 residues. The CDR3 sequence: CASSLRQGVDTGELFF. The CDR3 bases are TGTGCCAGCAGCCTGAGACAGGGGGTTGACACCGGGGAGCTGTTTTTT.

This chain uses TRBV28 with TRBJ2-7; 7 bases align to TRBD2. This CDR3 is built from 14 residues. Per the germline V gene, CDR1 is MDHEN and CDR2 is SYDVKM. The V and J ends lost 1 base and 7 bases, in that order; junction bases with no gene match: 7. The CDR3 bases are TGTGCCAGCAGTTTATCGGCGGGAGTGCGGGAGCAGTACTTC. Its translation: CASSLSAGVREQYF.

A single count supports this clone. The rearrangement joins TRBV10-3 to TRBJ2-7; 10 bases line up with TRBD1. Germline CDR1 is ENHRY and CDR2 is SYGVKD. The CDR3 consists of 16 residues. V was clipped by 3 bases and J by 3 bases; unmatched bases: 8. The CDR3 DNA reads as TGTGCCATCAGTGACCTAGACAGGGGGCTGGACTACGAGCAGTACTTC. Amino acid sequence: CAISDLDRGLDYEQYF.

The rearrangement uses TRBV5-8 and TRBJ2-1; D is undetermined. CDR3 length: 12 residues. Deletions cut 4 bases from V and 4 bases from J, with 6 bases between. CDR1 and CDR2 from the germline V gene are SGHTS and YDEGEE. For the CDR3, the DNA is TGTGCCAGCAGCCTTCTATACAATGAGCAGTTCTTC. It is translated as CASSLLYNEQFF.

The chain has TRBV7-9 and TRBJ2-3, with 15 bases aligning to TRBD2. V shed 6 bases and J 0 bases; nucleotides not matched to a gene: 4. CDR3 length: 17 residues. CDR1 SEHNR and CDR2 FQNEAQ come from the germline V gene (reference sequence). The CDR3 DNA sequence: TGTGCCAGCAGAGGACTAGCGGGGGGGCTGAGCACAGATACGCAGTATTTT. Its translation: CASRGLAGGLSTDTQYF.

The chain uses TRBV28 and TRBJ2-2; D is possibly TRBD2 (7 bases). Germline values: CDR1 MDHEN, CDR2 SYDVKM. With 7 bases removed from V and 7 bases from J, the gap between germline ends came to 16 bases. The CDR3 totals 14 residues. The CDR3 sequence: CASTLGGAVGELFF. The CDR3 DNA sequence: TGTGCCAGCACCCTGGGGGGGGCCGTCGGGGAGCTGTTTTTT.

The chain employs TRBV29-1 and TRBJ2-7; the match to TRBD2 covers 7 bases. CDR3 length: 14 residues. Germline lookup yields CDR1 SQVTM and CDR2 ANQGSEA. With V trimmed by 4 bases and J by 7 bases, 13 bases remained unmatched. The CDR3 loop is CSVVVREGLGEQYF. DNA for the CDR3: TGCAGCGTTGTGGTTAGGGAGGGTCTCGGGGAGCAGTACTTC.

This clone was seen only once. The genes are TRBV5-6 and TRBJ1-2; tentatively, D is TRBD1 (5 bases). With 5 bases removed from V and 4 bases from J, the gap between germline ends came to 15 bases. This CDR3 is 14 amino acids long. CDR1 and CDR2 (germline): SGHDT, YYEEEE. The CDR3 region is CASRGRQQGYGYTF. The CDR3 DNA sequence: TGTGCCAGCAGGGGAAGACAGCAGGGCTATGGCTACACCTTC.

The CDR3 loop reads CASSRGSRPPYEQYF. The DNA for the CDR3 is TGTGCCAGCAGTCGAGGGTCTCGACCCCCATACGAGCAGTACTTC. J is TRBJ2-7 and V is TRBV2, with a tentative D call TRBD2 (5 bases). CDR3 length equals 15 residues. The germline gives CDR1 SNHLY, CDR2 FYNNEI. V was trimmed by 5 bases and J by 4 bases, leaving 18 bases between them.